The sequence of this TCR beta chain was determined in a study of CD8 T cells in Susac syndrome. CDR1 is SGHVS and CDR2 is FNYEAQ in the germline V gene. Trimming stripped 5 bases from V and 4 bases from J, with 14 bases between. There are 14 residues in the CDR3. Random hexamers served to reverse transcribe about 0.5 to 1 ug RNA. TCRdb analysed the immunoSEQ multiplex PCR reads with MiXCR anew, one entry per CDR3 protein. The sample has about 130,000 distinct CDR3 sequences; about 90% are singletons. This rearrangement joins TRBV7-6 to TRBJ1-2; D gene unclear. The TCR sequence derives from a human donor with multiple sclerosis. The sequenced sample consisted of CD8+ T cells from PBMCs. The CDR3 reads CASSPPVPLYGYTF. CDR3 bases: TGTGCCAGCAGCCCCCCGGTTCCGCTCTATGGCTACACCTTC.